A selection of T cell receptor beta chains follows, all from one sample in a study of T-cell reconstitution after alpha-beta-depleted transplantation in children. TCRdb ran MiXCR on the PCR reads and lists one entry per CDR3 protein. The sample holds under 300,000 distinct CDR3 sequences, roughly 11% seen once. The material was peripheral blood, obtained 180 days after TCRalphabeta/CD19-depleted stem cell transplant. Receptor source: a male patient between 2 and 15 years old who had a stem cell transplant for chronic granulomatous disease, so the T cells may come from the graft donor. Both conserved end residues are part of each CDR3. The order of the fields is V gene, J gene, D gene, clone size, CDR3 DNA, CDR3 protein. The D gene is left open where the match is weak. Size is stated for part of the rows, as once, few or many counts, or as a class when the clone is expanded.

>TRBV7-2|TRBJ2-1|TRBD1|many
TGTGCCAGTACTGGACAGGGCGGTAAAAATGAGCAGTTCTTC
CASTGQGGKNEQFF
>TRBV7-7|TRBJ2-2|TRBD1|many
TGTGCTAGCAGCGCGCACAGGGGACCCGGGGAGCTGTTTTTT
CASSAHRGPGELFF
>TRBV12-3/TRBV12-4|TRBJ2-7|TRBD1|many
TGTGCCAGCAGTTTTTTTGTCGGGACAGGAGTTTACGAGCAGTACTTC
CASSFFVGTGVYEQYF
>TRBV5-1|TRBJ2-1|-|few
TGCGCCAGCAGCTCGGGACTTGCCTACAATGAGCAGTTCTTC
CASSSGLAYNEQFF
>TRBV6-4|TRBJ2-3|TRBD2|many
TGTGCCAGCAGCCTCAGACTAGCGGGGGAGGATACGCAGTATTTT
CASSLRLAGEDTQYF
>TRBV6-2/TRBV6-3|TRBJ2-1|-|many
TGTGCCAGCGGTCTTCTACGTTCCTACAATGAGCAGTTCTTC
CASGLLRSYNEQFF
>TRBV29-1|TRBJ2-5|TRBD2|many
TGCAGCGTTGGGACTAGCGGAGAGACCCAGTACTTC
CSVGTSGETQYF
>TRBV12-3/TRBV12-4|TRBJ2-5|-|many
TGTGCCAGCAGTTTCAACATAAAGACCCAGTACTTC
CASSFNIKTQYF
>TRBV15|TRBJ1-2|-|many
TGTGCCACCAGCAGGGACGGTTACTGGGGCTACACCTTC
CATSRDGYWGYTF
>TRBV7-2|TRBJ2-3|TRBD2|many
TGTGCCAGCAGCTTGACTAGCGGGAGGGCTTCAGATACGCAGTATTTT
CASSLTSGRASDTQYF
>TRBV29-1|TRBJ2-7|TRBD1|many
TGCAGCGTTTACGGCACAGGGGGCCCCTACGAGCAGTACTTC
CSVYGTGGPYEQYF
>TRBV7-6|TRBJ2-1|TRBD2|many
TGTGCCAGCAGCTTAGCTCTAGCGGGGGGAAGTGAGCAGTTCTTC
CASSLALAGGSEQFF
>TRBV28|TRBJ2-3|TRBD1|many
TGTGCCAGCAGCTCCGTCAGGGGGTCGAGTCGCACAGATACGCAGTATTTT
CASSSVRGSSRTDTQYF
>TRBV5-4|TRBJ2-1|TRBD2|-
TGTGCCAGCAGCTTAAGGCGGGAGACCCGGGATGAGCAGTTCTTC
CASSLRRETRDEQFF
>TRBV3-1|TRBJ2-2|-|many
TGTGCCAGCAGCCGGCCTAAGGGCGGGGAGCTGTTTTTT
CASSRPKGGELFF
>TRBV12-3/TRBV12-4|TRBJ2-7|-|many
TGTGCCAGCAGTCCCCCAGGGGCCACCTACGAGCAGTACTTC
CASSPPGATYEQYF
>TRBV12-5|TRBJ2-3|TRBD2|many
TGTGCTAGTGGACTCGCAAACGTCAAGACTAGCGGGGGGGCTAGCACAGATACGCAGTATTTT
CASGLANVKTSGGASTDTQYF
>TRBV7-9|TRBJ2-1|TRBD2|many
TGTGCCAGCAGGCCCACCGGGACTAGCGGGAGGGATGAGCAGTTCTTC
CASRPTGTSGRDEQFF
>TRBV27|TRBJ2-1|-|many
TGTGCCAGCAGATCAGGGTTAGGAGCTCACAATGAGCAGTTCTTC
CASRSGLGAHNEQFF
>TRBV20-1|TRBJ2-1|-|many
TGCAGTGCTAGGAATGAGCAGTTCTTC
CSARNEQFF
>TRBV19|TRBJ2-1|-|few
TGTGCCAGTAGTGTCAGGGATGGGTTCTACAATGAGCAGTTCTTC
CASSVRDGFYNEQFF
>TRBV6-5|TRBJ2-1|-|many
TGTGCCAGCAGTTATTCTCCAGGGGCGGGGAATGAGCAGTTCTTC
CASSYSPGAGNEQFF
>TRBV12-3/TRBV12-4|TRBJ2-2|TRBD2|many
TGTGCCAGCAGTTATTCGGGAGGGACCGGGGAGCTGTTTTTT
CASSYSGGTGELFF
>TRBV6-2/TRBV6-3|TRBJ1-1|TRBD1|many
TGTGCCAGCGGACAGGGATATGAAGCTTTCTTT
CASGQGYEAFF
>TRBV15|TRBJ2-3|TRBD1|few
TGTGCCACCAGCGGGGGACAGGGCACAGATACGCAGTATTTT
CATSGGQGTDTQYF
>TRBV7-9|TRBJ2-3|TRBD2|many
TGTGCCAGCAGAATGGGACTAGGGGGCACAGATACGCAGTATTTT
CASRMGLGGTDTQYF
>TRBV20-1|TRBJ2-7|-|many
TGCAGTGCTAGAGATCGCCCTGGGGGCTACGAGCAGTACTTC
CSARDRPGGYEQYF